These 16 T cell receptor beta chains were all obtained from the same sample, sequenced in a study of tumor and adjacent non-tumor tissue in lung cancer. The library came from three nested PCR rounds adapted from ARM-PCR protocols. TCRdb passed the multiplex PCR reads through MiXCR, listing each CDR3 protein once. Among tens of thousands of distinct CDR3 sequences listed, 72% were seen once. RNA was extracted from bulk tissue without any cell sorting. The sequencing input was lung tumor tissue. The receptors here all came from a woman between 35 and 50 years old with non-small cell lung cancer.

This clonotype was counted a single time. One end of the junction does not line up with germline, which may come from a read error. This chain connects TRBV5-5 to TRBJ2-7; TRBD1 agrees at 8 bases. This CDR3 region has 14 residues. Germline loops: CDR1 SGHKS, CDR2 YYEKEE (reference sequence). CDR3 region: CTSNTGTGSYKQYF. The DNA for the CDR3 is TGTACCAGCAACACCGGGACAGGCTCCTACAAGCAGTACTTC.

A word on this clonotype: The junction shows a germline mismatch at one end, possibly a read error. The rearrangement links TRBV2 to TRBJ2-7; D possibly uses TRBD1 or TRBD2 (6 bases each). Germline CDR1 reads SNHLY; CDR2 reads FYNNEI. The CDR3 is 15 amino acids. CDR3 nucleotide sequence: TGCGCCAGCAGTGAAAGGGGGGTCAAAGCCTACGAGCAGTACTTC. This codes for CASSERGVKAYEQYF.

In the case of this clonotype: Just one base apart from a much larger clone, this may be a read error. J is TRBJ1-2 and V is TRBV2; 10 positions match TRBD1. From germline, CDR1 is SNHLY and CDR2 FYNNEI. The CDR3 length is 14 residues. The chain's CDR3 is CASSEAGQGYDYTF. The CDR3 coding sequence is TGTGCCAGCAGTGAGGCGGGACAGGGGTATGACTACACCTTC.

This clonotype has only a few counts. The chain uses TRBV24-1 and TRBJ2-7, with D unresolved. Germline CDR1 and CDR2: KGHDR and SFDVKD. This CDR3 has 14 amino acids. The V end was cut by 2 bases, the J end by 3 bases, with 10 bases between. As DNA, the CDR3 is TGTGCCACCAGTGATTCGTCCAGGAGCTACGAGCAGTACTTC. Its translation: CATSDSSRSYEQYF.

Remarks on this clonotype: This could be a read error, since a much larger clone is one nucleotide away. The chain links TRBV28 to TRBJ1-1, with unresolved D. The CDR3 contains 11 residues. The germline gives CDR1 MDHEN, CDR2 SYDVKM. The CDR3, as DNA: TGTGCCAGCAGTCAAGAGGAGAAAGCTTCCTTT. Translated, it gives CASSQEEKASF.

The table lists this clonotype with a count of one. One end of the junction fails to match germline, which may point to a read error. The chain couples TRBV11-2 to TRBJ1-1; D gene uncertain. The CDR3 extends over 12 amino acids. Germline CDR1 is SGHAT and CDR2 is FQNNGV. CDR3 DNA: TGTGTCAGCAACAATTCGGGATTTGAAGCTTTCTTT. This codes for CVSNNSGFEAFF.

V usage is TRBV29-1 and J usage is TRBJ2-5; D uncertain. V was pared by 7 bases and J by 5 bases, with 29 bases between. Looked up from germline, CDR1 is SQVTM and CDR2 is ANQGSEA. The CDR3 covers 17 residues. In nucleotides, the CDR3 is TGCAGCGCACCACCCCACCACAGTGGATCCACTTGGGAGACCCAGTACTTC. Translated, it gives CSAPPHHSGSTWETQYF.

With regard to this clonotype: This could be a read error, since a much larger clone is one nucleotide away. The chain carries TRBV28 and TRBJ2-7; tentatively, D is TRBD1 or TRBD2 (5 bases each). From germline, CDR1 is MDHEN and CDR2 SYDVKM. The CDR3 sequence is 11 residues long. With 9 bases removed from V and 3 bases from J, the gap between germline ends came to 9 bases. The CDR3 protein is CASGDHYEQYF. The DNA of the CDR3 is TGTGCCAGTGGGGACCACTACGAGCAGTACTTC.

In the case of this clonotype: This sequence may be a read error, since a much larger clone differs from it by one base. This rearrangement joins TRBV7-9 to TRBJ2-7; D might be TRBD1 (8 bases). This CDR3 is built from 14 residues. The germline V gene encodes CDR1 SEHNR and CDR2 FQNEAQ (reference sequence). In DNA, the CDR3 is TGTGTCAGCAGCGGGACAGGTATAACATACGAGCAGTACTTC. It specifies CVSSGTGITYEQYF.

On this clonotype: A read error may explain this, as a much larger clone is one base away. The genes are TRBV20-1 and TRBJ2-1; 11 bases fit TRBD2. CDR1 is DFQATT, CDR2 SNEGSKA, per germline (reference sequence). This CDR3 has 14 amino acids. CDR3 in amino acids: CNATTSGVRNEQFF. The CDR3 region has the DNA TGCAATGCCACGACTAGCGGGGTCAGAAATGAGCAGTTCTTC.

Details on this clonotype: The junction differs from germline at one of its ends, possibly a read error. CDR3 DNA sequence: TGCTGCGTTAAGGGCACCTCGACCGGCGGGGAGATGTTTTTT. It codes for CCVKGTSTGGEMFF. The V call is TRBV29-1, the J call TRBJ2-2; D possibly corresponds to TRBD2 (6 bases). Per the germline V gene, CDR1 is SQVTM and CDR2 is ANQGSEA. There are 14 residues in the CDR3.

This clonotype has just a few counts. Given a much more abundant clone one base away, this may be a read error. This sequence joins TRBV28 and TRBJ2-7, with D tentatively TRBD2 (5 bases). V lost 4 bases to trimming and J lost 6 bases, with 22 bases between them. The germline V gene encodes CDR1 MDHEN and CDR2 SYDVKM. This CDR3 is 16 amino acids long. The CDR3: CASSSQLSWSGTEQYF. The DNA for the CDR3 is TGTGCCAGCAGTTCACAGTTAAGCTGGAGCGGAACCGAGCAGTACTTC.

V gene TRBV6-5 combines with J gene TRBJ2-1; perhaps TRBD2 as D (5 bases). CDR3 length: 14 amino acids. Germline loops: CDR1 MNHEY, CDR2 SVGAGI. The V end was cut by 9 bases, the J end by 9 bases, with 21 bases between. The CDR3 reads CARRPSRSGGEQFF. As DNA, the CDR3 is TGTGCCAGAAGACCTAGCAGGAGCGGAGGTGAGCAGTTCTTC.

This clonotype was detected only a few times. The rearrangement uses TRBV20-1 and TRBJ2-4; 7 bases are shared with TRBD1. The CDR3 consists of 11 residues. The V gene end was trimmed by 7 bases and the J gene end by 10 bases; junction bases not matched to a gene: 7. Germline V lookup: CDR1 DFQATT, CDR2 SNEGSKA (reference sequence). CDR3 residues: CSVLVQGIQYF. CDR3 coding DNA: TGCAGTGTGCTCGTACAGGGGATTCAGTACTTC.

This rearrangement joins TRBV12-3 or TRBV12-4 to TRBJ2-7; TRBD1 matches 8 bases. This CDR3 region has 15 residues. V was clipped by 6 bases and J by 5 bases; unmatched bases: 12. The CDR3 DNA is TGTGCCAGCAGACCTCCCGGGACAGGTGGCAACGAGCAGTACTTC. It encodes CASRPPGTGGNEQYF.

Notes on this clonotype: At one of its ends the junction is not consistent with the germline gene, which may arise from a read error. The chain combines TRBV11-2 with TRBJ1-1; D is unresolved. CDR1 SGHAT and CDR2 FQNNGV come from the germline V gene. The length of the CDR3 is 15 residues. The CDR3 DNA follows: TGTGCCAGGAGCTTTTCGGAGACCTACCGAAGTGAAGCGTTCTTT. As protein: CARSFSETYRSEAFF.